This record covers a single TCR beta chain. These data are taken from a study of blood T cell repertoires in COVID-19. TCRdb's table, derived via immunoSEQ multiplex PCR, lists solely in-frame clones and lacks some. The profile shows hundreds of thousands of clones, 70% to 85% of them singletons. The receptor's source is a woman aged 55-75 years who had recovered from COVID-19. The sequenced sample was PBMCs or T cells enriched from blood (not recorded which).

CDR3 in DNA: TGTGCCAGCAGCTTCGGCAGGACCTACAATGAGCAGTTCTTC. The encoded protein is CASSFGRTYNEQFF. The chain combines TRBV5-5 with TRBJ2-1; D remains unclear. Germline lookup yields CDR1 SGHKS and CDR2 YYEKEE (reference sequence). V was clipped by 2 bases and J by 2 bases, with 8 bases between them. This CDR3 contains 14 residues.